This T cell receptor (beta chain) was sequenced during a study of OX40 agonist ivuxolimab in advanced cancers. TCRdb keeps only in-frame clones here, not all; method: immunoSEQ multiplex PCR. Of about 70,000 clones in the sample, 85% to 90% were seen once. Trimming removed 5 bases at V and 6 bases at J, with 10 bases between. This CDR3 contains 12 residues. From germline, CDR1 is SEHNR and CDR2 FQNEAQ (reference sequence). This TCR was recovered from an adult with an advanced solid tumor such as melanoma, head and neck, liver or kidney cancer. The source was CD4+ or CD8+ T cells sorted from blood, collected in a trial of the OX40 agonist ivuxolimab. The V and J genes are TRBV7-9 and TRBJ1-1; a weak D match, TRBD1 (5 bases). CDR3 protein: CASSRDYAEAFF. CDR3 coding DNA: TGTGCCAGCAGCCGGGACTATGCTGAAGCTTTCTTT. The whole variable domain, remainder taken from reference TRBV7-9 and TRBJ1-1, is DTGVSQNPRHKITKRGQNVTFRCDPISEHNRLYWYRQTLGQGPEFLTYFQNEAQLEKSRLLSDRFSAERPKGSFSTLEIQRTEQGDSAMYLCASSRDYAEAFFGQGTRLTVV.